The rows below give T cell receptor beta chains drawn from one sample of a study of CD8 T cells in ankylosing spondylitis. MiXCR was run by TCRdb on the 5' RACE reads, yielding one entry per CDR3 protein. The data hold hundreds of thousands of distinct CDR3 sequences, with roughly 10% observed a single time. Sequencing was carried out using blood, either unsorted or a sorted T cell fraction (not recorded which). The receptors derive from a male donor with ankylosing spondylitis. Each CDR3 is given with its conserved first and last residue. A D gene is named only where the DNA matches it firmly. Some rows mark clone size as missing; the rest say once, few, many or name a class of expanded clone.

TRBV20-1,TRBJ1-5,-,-,CSAKREGNQPQHF,TGCAGTGCTAAACGCGAGGGCAATCAGCCCCAGCATTTT
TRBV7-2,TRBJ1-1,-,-,CASSPRPGTLAHEAFF,TGTGCCAGCAGCCCCCGTCCCGGGACATTAGCGCATGAAGCTTTCTTT
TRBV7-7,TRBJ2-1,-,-,CASSSGGAYNEQFF,TGTGCTAGCAGCTCCGGAGGAGCCTACAATGAGCAGTTCTTC
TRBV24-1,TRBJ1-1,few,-,CATSDSRAGNTEAFF,TGTGCCACCAGTGATTCGCGGGCGGGGAACACTGAAGCTTTCTTT
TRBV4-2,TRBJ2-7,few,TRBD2,CASSRLGTSYEQYF,TGTGCCAGCAGCCGTTTGGGGACTAGCTACGAGCAGTACTTC
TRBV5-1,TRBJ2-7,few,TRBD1,CASSLTGQGRNEQYF,TGCGCCAGCAGCTTAACGGGACAGGGGAGGAACGAGCAGTACTTC
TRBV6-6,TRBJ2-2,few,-,CASRAGNTGELFF,TGTGCCAGTAGGGCGGGGAACACCGGGGAGCTGTTTTTT
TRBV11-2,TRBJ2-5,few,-,CASSERRGGRMETQYF,TGTGCCAGCAGCGAACGACGTGGGGGCAGGATGGAGACCCAGTACTTC
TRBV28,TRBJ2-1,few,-,CASSLIPGTPSYNEQFF,TGTGCCAGCAGTTTGATACCCGGGACACCGTCATACAATGAGCAGTTCTTC
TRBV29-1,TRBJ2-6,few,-,CSVAQHFSGANVLTF,TGCAGCGTTGCTCAGCATTTCTCTGGGGCCAACGTCCTGACTTTC
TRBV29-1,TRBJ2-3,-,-,CSSRTLTDTQYF,TGCAGCTCCCGGACCCTTACAGATACGCAGTATTTT
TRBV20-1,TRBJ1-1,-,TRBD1,CSAKQGINTEAFF,TGCAGTGCTAAACAGGGGATTAACACTGAAGCTTTCTTT
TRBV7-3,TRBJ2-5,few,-,CASSSSGAGETQYF,TGTGCCAGCAGCTCCTCCGGGGCGGGAGAGACCCAGTACTTC
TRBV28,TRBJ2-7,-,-,CATRGSGHSYEQYF,TGTGCCACCCGTGGTTCGGGACACTCCTACGAGCAGTACTTC
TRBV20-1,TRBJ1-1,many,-,CSAKRGANTEAFF,TGCAGTGCTAAGCGGGGGGCGAACACTGAAGCTTTCTTT
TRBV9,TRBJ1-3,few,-,CASSVPGSGNTIYF,TGTGCCAGCAGCGTACCGGGCTCTGGAAACACCATATATTTT
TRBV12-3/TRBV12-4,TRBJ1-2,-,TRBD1,CASRRQGGNYGYTF,TGTGCCAGCAGAAGACAGGGTGGTAACTATGGCTACACCTTC
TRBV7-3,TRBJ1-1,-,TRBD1,CASSPGPDRVTEAFF,TGTGCCAGCAGCCCCGGCCCTGACAGGGTCACTGAAGCTTTCTTT
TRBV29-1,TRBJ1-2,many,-,CSVVGVSGYTF,TGCAGCGTTGTTGGAGTCAGTGGCTACACCTTC
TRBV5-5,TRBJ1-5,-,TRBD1,CASSLEGMTGGYQPQHF,TGTGCCAGCAGCTTGGAAGGGATGACAGGGGGCTATCAGCCCCAGCATTTT